This T cell receptor beta chain was obtained from a study of cytomegalovirus exposure and HLA in healthy donors. Study at large: An earlier analysis found fewer than 140 million unique TCR beta sequences from 150 million to 200 million T cells.

Germline lookup yields CDR1 SGHRS and CDR2 YFSETQ. There are 17 residues in the CDR3. Trimming took 0 bases from V and 4 from J; bases not matched to a gene: 7. As to this clone: Its antigen is unidentified.

PCR involved 60 Vbeta and 13 Jbeta primers. Produced via immunoSEQ multiplex PCR; TCRdb's table is partial and in-frame only. The table lists 60,000 to 90,000 clones, 65% to 90% of them singletons. General study findings and limits: TCR beta chains associated with HLA were, in a later analysis, more clonally expanded than equally common others.

Sequenced sample: PBMCs. The TCR originated in a man between 65 and 85 years old in good health and CMV-seropositive. V is TRBV5-1 and J is TRBJ2-2; 9 bases align to TRBD2. The CDR3 DNA sequence: TGCGCCAGCAGCTTGGCGGCTAGCGGGGCGGGCACCGGGGAGCTGTTTTTT. As protein: CASSLAASGAGTGELFF.